This T cell receptor (beta chain) was documented in a study of early T cells in non-severe SARS-CoV-2 infection. Unique molecular identifiers (one per individual cDNA molecule) were attached. From the 5' RACE reads, TCRdb called clonotypes with MiXCR, one entry per CDR3 protein. The sample carries around 58,000 distinct CDR3 sequences, roughly 5% recorded once. The sequencing input was whole blood. The TCR was taken from an adult who was a healthcare worker with PCR-confirmed SARS-CoV-2 infection or an uninfected control (not recorded which).

CDR3 nucleotides: TGTGCCAGCAGTTTAGATCCCGGGGTTGAAGCTTTCTTT. It yields the protein CASSLDPGVEAFF. The chain combines TRBV12-3 or TRBV12-4 with TRBJ1-1; D not resolved. The CDR3 runs to 13 residues. The V end was cut by 1 base, the J end by 7 bases, with 10 bases between.